The next 15 T cell receptor beta chains were all read from a single sample in a study of memory CD4+ T cells and cytomegalovirus serostatus. Single viable CD3+CD4+CD8-CD45RO+ cells were sorted as the memory CD4+ T cells. Sequencing used immunoSEQ multiplex PCR; TCRdb keeps in-frame clones, though not all of them. The sample contains more than 40,000 clones, 76% of which appear only once. Sequencing was performed on memory CD4+ T cells from blood. Receptors originate from an adult in good health and CMV-seronegative.

The gene calls are TRBV4-1 and TRBJ2-3; D is possibly TRBD1 (6 bases). Germline CDR1 and CDR2: MGHRA and YSYEKL. Between the trimmed V and J ends, which lost 3 bases and 0 bases, there was a span of 19 bases. There are 18 residues in the CDR3. The CDR3 is CASSQLTTGIASTDTQYF. The CDR3 DNA is TGCGCCAGCAGCCAGCTTACTACAGGGATAGCGAGCACAGATACGCAGTATTTT.

This clone qualifies as medium-sized. J is TRBJ2-7 and V is TRBV4-3; D is undetermined. The length of the CDR3 is 18 residues. V lost 2 bases to trimming and J lost 2 bases, with 22 bases between them. Germline V gives CDR1 LGHNA, CDR2 YSLEER. CDR3 DNA: TGCGCCAGCAGCCAATTTACGAGCGTATCCTATTTCACCTACGAGCAGTACTTC. Its translation is CASSQFTSVSYFTYEQYF.

This clone came up a few times. The chain recombines TRBV6-5 with TRBJ2-7; D is perhaps TRBD2 (5 bases). Trimming took off 6 bases at V and 6 bases at J, with 15 bases between the two ends. The CDR3 has 13 residues. Per the germline V gene, CDR1 is MNHEY and CDR2 is SVGAGI. The CDR3 spells CASRSPGFVEQYF. CDR3 sequence (DNA): TGTGCCAGCAGGTCCCCGGGGTTCGTCGAGCAGTACTTC.

The J gene is TRBJ2-2, the V gene TRBV4-3; 8 positions agree with TRBD1. The V and J ends lost 3 bases and 4 bases, in that order; junction bases with no gene match: 1. The V gene's germline CDR1 is LGHNA and CDR2 YSLEER. The CDR3 loop spans 14 amino acids. The chain's CDR3 is CASSHGQGTGELFF. CDR3 nucleotides: TGCGCCAGCAGCCACGGACAGGGCACCGGGGAGCTGTTTTTT.

This clone is medium-sized (0.01 to 0.1%) in the sample. The chain joins TRBV10-2 to TRBJ1-1; D remains unclear. This CDR3 spans 14 amino acids. CDR1 WSHSY and CDR2 SAAADI come from the germline V gene. Trimming pared 7 bases from V and 0 bases from J, leaving 12 bases between. This chain's CDR3 is CASKAGFMNTEAFF. As DNA, the CDR3 is TGCGCCAGCAAAGCCGGGTTTATGAACACTGAAGCTTTCTTT.

In its sample, this clone was seen once. The chain carries TRBV9 and TRBJ2-3; D remains unclear. The V and J ends lost 3 bases and 3 bases respectively, with 8 bases between them. CDR3 length: 13 residues. Germline V gene data show CDR1 as SGDLS and CDR2 as YYNGEE. The CDR3 here is CASSGVGTDTQYF. The CDR3 DNA sequence: TGTGCCAGCAGCGGAGTCGGTACAGATACGCAGTATTTT.

The chain links TRBV9 to TRBJ1-3; 7 bases match TRBD1. Germline V gene lookup returns CDR1 SGDLS and CDR2 YYNGEE. Unmatched junction bases numbered 11, after V lost 4 bases and J lost 4 bases. The CDR3 extends over 16 amino acids. The CDR3 coding sequence is TGTGCCAGCAGCTCCACTCCGACAGGGATCGGAAACACCATATATTTT. It yields the protein CASSSTPTGIGNTIYF. Using reference TRBV9 and TRBJ1-3 for the parts outside the CDR3, the full variable domain is DSGVTQTPKHLITATGQRVTLRCSPRSGDLSVYWYQQSLDQGLQFLIQYYNGEERAKGNILERFSAQQFPDLHSELNLSSLELGDSALYFCASSSTPTGIGNTIYFGEGSWLTVV.

The rearrangement links TRBV6-1 to TRBJ1-5; weak D call: TRBD1 (5 bases). V lost 6 bases and J lost 5, with 14 bases in between. Germline-derived CDR1 and CDR2 are MNHNS and SASEGT. The CDR3 is made up of 14 amino acids. This CDR3 is CASSMRGGDQPQHF. Written as DNA, the CDR3 is TGTGCCAGCAGCATGAGGGGCGGCGATCAGCCCCAGCATTTT.

The gene calls are TRBV5-1 and TRBJ2-1; TRBD2 aligns across 7 bases. Losses at the gene ends were 2 bases for V and 7 bases for J; bases not matched to a gene: 9. The CDR3 covers 15 residues. Germline loops: CDR1 SGHRS, CDR2 YFSETQ. CDR3 region: CASSLGRTSHNEQFF. As DNA, the CDR3 is TGCGCCAGCAGCTTAGGAAGGACTAGTCATAATGAGCAGTTCTTC.

J is TRBJ2-3 and V is TRBV6-6, with D unresolved. From germline, CDR1 is MNHNY and CDR2 SVGAGI (reference sequence). The CDR3 contains 13 residues. The germline V and J ends were trimmed by 0 bases and 6 bases, with 7 bases remaining between them. CDR3 coding DNA: TGTGCCAGCAGTTACTCGATATCGGATACGCAGTATTTT. As protein: CASSYSISDTQYF.

V gene TRBV5-1 combines with J gene TRBJ2-3; no firm D call. The CDR3 runs 17 residues. Germline V gene data show CDR1 as SGHRS and CDR2 as YFSETQ. The V end was cut by 0 bases, the J end by 0 bases, with 14 bases between. This CDR3 is CASSLVGREGSTDTQYF. For the CDR3, the DNA is TGCGCCAGCAGCTTGGTCGGTAGGGAAGGGAGCACAGATACGCAGTATTTT.

This clone came up a few times. This chain links TRBV5-5 with TRBJ2-5; D is perhaps TRBD1 (6 bases). V was cut by 0 bases and J by 7 bases, with 13 bases left in between. The CDR3 runs 14 residues. Germline V gene sequence: CDR1 SGHKS, CDR2 YYEKEE (reference sequence). The DNA for the CDR3 is TGTGCCAGCAGCTTGGGGCCAGGGGATGGGACCCAGTACTTC. This encodes CASSLGPGDGTQYF.

The chain is built from TRBV5-1 and TRBJ1-4, with 8 bases identical to TRBD1. CDR3 length: 15 residues. The V gene end was trimmed by 4 bases and the J gene end by 3 bases; junction bases not matched to a gene: 5. The germline CDR1 and CDR2 sequences are SGHRS and YFSETQ. CDR3 DNA: TGCGCCAGCAGCCCTCAGGGGGCCCCTAATGAAAAACTGTTTTTT. This gives the protein CASSPQGAPNEKLFF.

The chain uses TRBV11-3 and TRBJ2-2; D may be TRBD2 (5 bases). V dropped 5 bases and J dropped 5 bases, with 9 bases sitting between them. Germline V gene lookup returns CDR1 SGHNT and CDR2 YENEEA. This CDR3 spans 13 amino acids. The CDR3 reads CASSQTTTGELFF. Written as DNA, the CDR3 is TGTGCCAGCAGCCAGACTACGACCGGGGAGCTGTTTTTT.

This clone appeared a single time. This chain uses TRBV9 with TRBJ1-5; 7 bases agree with TRBD1. The CDR3 has 13 residues. The ends lost 4 bases at V and 5 bases at J; junction bases unmatched: 3. Germline V gene lookup returns CDR1 SGDLS and CDR2 YYNGEE. CDR3: CASSPGGYQPQHF. Written as DNA, the CDR3 is TGTGCCAGCAGCCCAGGGGGTTATCAGCCCCAGCATTTT.